Given below is one TCR beta chain in context. The junction and the germline gene differ at one end; a read error may be behind it. Primers for the PCR totalled 60 Vbeta and 13 Jbeta. Using immunoSEQ multiplex PCR, the repertoire was profiled, and TCRdb retains in-frame clones only, with some absent. This table has 150,000 to 200,000 clones, approximately 85% appearing once. The entry originates in a study of cytomegalovirus exposure and HLA in healthy donors. Across the whole study: Of the donors genotyped, 398 in all, 65% to 90% fell in the Caucasian-associated ancestry cluster.

The CDR3 length is 18 residues. Germline CDR1 reads SEHNR; CDR2 reads FQNEAQ (reference sequence). The rearrangement links TRBV7-9 to TRBJ1-5; 8 nucleotides line up with TRBD1. Specimen: PBMCs. This sequence originates from a man aged 18-30 years in good health and CMV-seropositive. Here the CDR3 DNA reads TGTGCCAGCAGCCTAGCCCTTTCCGACAGGGGCGGCAATCAGCCCCAGCATTTT. The encoded protein is CASSLALSDRGGNQPQHF.